These 23 T cell receptor beta chains came from one sample sequenced in a study of blood T cell repertoires in COVID-19. Profiled with immunoSEQ multiplex PCR; TCRdb holds only in-frame clones, not every one. The table lists around 50,000 clones, 75% to 95% of them singletons, with 5% to 5.5% in the top ten. Sequencing used peripheral blood. The receptors here all came from a man between 70 and 80 years old with acute or convalescent COVID-19.

The chain carries TRBV2 and TRBJ1-2; 10 bases are a match to TRBD1. This CDR3 spans 14 amino acids. J gave up 4 bases and V 9 bases, and 8 bases lay outside the gene matches. Germline CDR1 and CDR2: SNHLY and FYNNEI. CDR3 coding DNA: TGTGCCAGTAAACAGACAGGGGGCGGCTATGGCTACACCTTC. This encodes CASKQTGGGYGYTF.

This chain uses TRBV27 with TRBJ2-1; a possible D gene is TRBD1 (6 bases). Germline V CDR1 and CDR2: MNHEY, SMNVEV (reference sequence). The V end lost 5 bases, the J end lost 6 bases, and 17 bases lay between the germline ends. CDR3 length: 15 amino acids. The CDR3 protein is CASSATNRQVNEQFF. Written as DNA, the CDR3 is TGTGCCAGCAGTGCGACGAATCGACAGGTCAATGAGCAGTTCTTC.

V gene TRBV18 combines with J gene TRBJ1-2, with 7 positions matching TRBD1. The V segment lost 6 bases and the J segment 2 bases; nucleotides outside the gene matches: 3. This CDR3 is 13 amino acids long. The germline V gene has CDR1 KGHSH and CDR2 LQKENI. This CDR3 reads CASSPGQNYGYTF. In nucleotides, the CDR3 is TGTGCCAGCTCTCCGGGACAGAACTATGGCTACACCTTC.

V gene TRBV5-4 combines with J gene TRBJ2-3; 8 bases map to TRBD2. V lost 7 bases, J lost 0 bases, and 7 bases stayed unmatched. The CDR3 totals 15 residues. CDR1 SGHNT and CDR2 YYREEE come from the germline V gene (reference sequence). The DNA for the CDR3 is TGTGCCAGCCGCCGTAGCGGGGTGAGCACAGATACGCAGTATTTT. This sequence encodes CASRRSGVSTDTQYF.

The chain has TRBV28 and TRBJ2-5; the match to TRBD1 covers 9 bases. J gave up 2 bases and V 5 bases, and 12 bases lay outside the gene matches. The germline CDR1 and CDR2 sequences are MDHEN and SYDVKM. This CDR3 spans 17 amino acids. This CDR3 reads CASSLLSQGAPQETQYF. CDR3 sequence (DNA): TGTGCCAGCAGTCTCCTCTCACAGGGGGCGCCGCAAGAGACCCAGTACTTC.

This rearrangement joins TRBV11-2 to TRBJ2-2; perhaps TRBD2 as D (6 bases). The germline gives CDR1 SGHAT, CDR2 FQNNGV. The CDR3 consists of 14 residues. Deletions cut 1 base from V and 6 bases from J, with 9 bases between. CDR3 loop: CASSLVPSAGELFF. CDR3 sequence (DNA): TGTGCCAGCAGCTTAGTTCCTAGCGCCGGGGAGCTGTTTTTT.

DNA of the CDR3: TGCGCCAGCAGCCAAGGACAGGGGTCCTACACTGAAGCTTTCTTT. This sequence encodes CASSQGQGSYTEAFF. V usage is TRBV4-1 and J usage is TRBJ1-1; TRBD1 agrees at 8 bases. V trimming: 1 base; J trimming: 3 bases; junction bases outside the gene matches: 4. CDR1 is MGHRA and CDR2 is YSYEKL in the germline V gene. The CDR3 length is 15 residues.

V usage is TRBV15 and J usage is TRBJ1-2; 7 positions match TRBD1. Germline V gene data show CDR1 as LNHNV and CDR2 as YYDKDF (reference sequence). Unmatched junction bases numbered 1, after V lost 7 bases and J lost 2 bases. This CDR3 contains 12 residues. CDR3 loop: CATTGGNYGYTF. The CDR3 nucleotides read TGTGCCACCACAGGGGGGAACTATGGCTACACCTTC.

The chain employs TRBV7-8 and TRBJ1-1; 7 positions match TRBD1. The CDR3 covers 14 residues. The germline CDR1 and CDR2 sequences are SGHVS and FQNEAQ. Trimming took 4 bases from V and 5 from J; bases not matched to a gene: 7. Here the CDR3 DNA reads TGTGCCAGCAGCTCCGCAGGGGGTGGAACTGAAGCTTTCTTT. It encodes CASSSAGGGTEAFF.

The rearrangement links TRBV11-1 to TRBJ2-7; possible D gene TRBD2, 6 bases. Germline V CDR1 and CDR2: SGHAT, FQDESV (reference sequence). The CDR3 is 15 residues long. V lost 4 bases, J lost 3 bases, and 16 bases lay in between. CDR3: CASSSTGEADYEQYF. The CDR3, as DNA: TGTGCCAGCAGCTCAACCGGGGAGGCGGACTACGAGCAGTACTTC.

This chain uses TRBV4-2 with TRBJ1-1; 7 bases match TRBD1. Looked up from germline, CDR1 is LGHNA and CDR2 is YNFKEQ. The CDR3 has 17 amino acids. V lost 4 bases and J lost 1; bases outside the gene matches: 12. The CDR3 DNA sequence: TGTGCCAGCAGCCCGAGTAACCGACAGGGAACGAACACTGAAGCTTTCTTT. It is translated as CASSPSNRQGTNTEAFF.

The chain has TRBV3-1 (or the pseudogene TRBV3-2) and TRBJ2-1; 7 bases agree with TRBD2. This CDR3 is 16 amino acids long. The trim removed 4 bases at V and 5 bases at J, leaving 11 bases unmatched. Germline loops: CDR1 LGHDT, CDR2 YNNKEL (reference sequence). The CDR3 DNA reads as TGTGCCAGCAGCCCCAGAGGCACTAGCGTTCACAATGAGCAGTTCTTC. This encodes CASSPRGTSVHNEQFF.

This sequence joins TRBV28 and TRBJ1-4, with TRBD1 matching 7 bases. This CDR3 is built from 16 residues. V was pared by 6 bases and J by 5 bases, with 12 bases of the junction left unmatched. CDR1 is MDHEN, CDR2 SYDVKM, per germline. CDR3 DNA sequence: TGTGCCAGCAGCTTGACGACCGGGACAGAGAATGAAAAACTGTTTTTT. It is translated as CASSLTTGTENEKLFF.

The chain is built from TRBV19 and TRBJ2-5, with 11 nucleotides matching TRBD1. Germline loops: CDR1 LNHDA, CDR2 SQIVND (reference sequence). The CDR3 has 15 amino acids. V lost 5 bases to trimming and J lost 4 bases; unmatched junction nucleotides: 6. CDR3 DNA: TGTGCCAGTAGTTCGGACAGGGGGCGAGGAGAGACCCAGTACTTC. Translation: CASSSDRGRGETQYF.

The chain employs TRBV5-1 and TRBJ2-1; no firm D call. Per germline, CDR1 SGHRS and CDR2 YFSETQ. With 0 bases removed from V and 6 bases from J, the gap between germline ends came to 7 bases. The CDR3 is 13 amino acids. The CDR3 protein is CASSLASVNEQFF. CDR3 in DNA: TGCGCCAGCAGCTTGGCGTCAGTCAATGAGCAGTTCTTC.

The J gene is TRBJ2-1, the V gene TRBV30, with TRBD2 identical over 8 bases. This CDR3 has 15 residues. CDR1 is GTSNPN, CDR2 SVGIG, per germline (reference sequence). V dropped 3 bases and J dropped 3; count of bases not matched to a gene: 7. The CDR3 here is CAWSRGGPNYNEQFF. The DNA of the CDR3 is TGTGCCTGGAGCCGCGGGGGGCCGAACTACAATGAGCAGTTCTTC.

The genes are TRBV3-1 (or the pseudogene TRBV3-2) and TRBJ2-1; D perhaps matches TRBD2 (5 bases). V was clipped by 0 bases and J by 3 bases, with 9 bases between them. Looked up from germline, CDR1 is LGHDT and CDR2 is YNNKEL (reference sequence). This CDR3 is 15 amino acids long. CDR3 coding DNA: TGTGCCAGCAGCCAAGAGGCAGGACTCTACAATGAGCAGTTCTTC. It is translated as CASSQEAGLYNEQFF.

The V gene is TRBV2, the J gene TRBJ1-5; TRBD1 might be the D (5 bases). This CDR3 region has 16 residues. The V end lost 4 bases, the J end lost 0 bases, and 13 bases lay between the germline ends. Germline V gene data show CDR1 as SNHLY and CDR2 as FYNNEI. The CDR3, as DNA: TGTGCCAGCAGTGGCGGGACCCCTATTAGCAATCAGCCCCAGCATTTT. This gives the protein CASSGGTPISNQPQHF.

J is TRBJ1-2 and V is TRBV14, with TRBD1 as a possible D gene (5 bases). Trimming removed 2 bases at V and 4 bases at J, with 11 bases between. Germline CDR1 and CDR2: SGHDN and FVKESK. The CDR3 sequence is 14 residues long. CDR3 DNA: TGTGCCAGCAGCCAATACGACAGTCCCTATGGCTACACCTTC. Translating gives CASSQYDSPYGYTF.

The sample holds a few counts of this clone. The genes are TRBV4-3 and TRBJ2-3; D is possibly TRBD1 (6 bases). CDR1 is LGHNA, CDR2 YSLEER, per germline. CDR3 length: 14 residues. Trimming stripped 1 base from V and 7 bases from J, with 12 bases between. The CDR3 spells CASSQAAGAYTQYF. CDR3 coding DNA: TGCGCCAGCAGCCAAGCGGCAGGGGCCTATACGCAGTATTTT.

To note about this clone: Other DNA sequences from this sample encode an identical CDR3 as well. The rearrangement joins TRBV20-1 to TRBJ2-7; possible D gene TRBD2, 5 bases. The ends were cut back, 3 bases at V and 0 bases at J, with 6 bases in the middle. Germline assignment: CDR1 DFQATT and CDR2 SNEGSKA (reference sequence). The CDR3 has 12 residues. CDR3 DNA: TGCAGTGCTAGTCGGGGCTCCTACGAGCAGTACTTC. This codes for CSASRGSYEQYF.

A single count supports this clone. The chain is built from TRBV11-2 and TRBJ1-2; D may be TRBD1 (5 bases). The V end lost 2 bases, the J end lost 1 base, and 5 bases lay between the germline ends. Germline CDR1 reads SGHAT; CDR2 reads FQNNGV. The CDR3 covers 13 residues. The CDR3 nucleotides read TGTGCCAGCAGCTTACAGGGTAACTATGGCTACACCTTC. Translated: CASSLQGNYGYTF.

The J gene is TRBJ2-1, the V gene TRBV11-2, with D perhaps TRBD2 (7 bases). The ends were cut back, 6 bases at V and 1 base at J, with 16 bases in the middle. The CDR3 has 16 amino acids. CDR1 is SGHAT, CDR2 FQNNGV, per germline. Here the CDR3 reads CASRFIRGGSYNEQFF. The CDR3 region has the DNA TGTGCCAGCAGGTTTATTAGGGGGGGATCCTACAATGAGCAGTTCTTC.